What follows are 24 T cell receptor beta chains derived from one specimen sequenced in a study of Graves' ophthalmopathy and Graves' hyperthyroidism. Amplification of the TCR beta CDR3 regions used RNA transcripts (as template). HTBI primers primed a first-round RT-PCR, and a second-round multiplex PCR followed. TCRdb passed the multiplex PCR reads through MiXCR, listing each CDR3 protein once. In the table there are 600,000 to 950,000 distinct CDR3 sequences, 40% of which are singletons. The sequenced sample consisted of peripheral blood. These receptors all come from an adult man with Graves' ophthalmopathy.

Details on this clonotype: Relative to the germline gene, one junction end is altered; a read error may explain this. The chain uses TRBV24-1 and TRBJ1-1, with D unresolved. The CDR3 has 14 amino acids. Germline values: CDR1 KGHDR, CDR2 SFDVKD. The CDR3 DNA reads as TGTGCCAGCAGTGCCGGACGGTTTAACACTGAAGCTTTCTTT. Its translation: CASSAGRFNTEAFF.

For the CDR3, the DNA is TGTGCCAGTAACTCTGCAGGCTATGGGTCTAACGAGCAGTACTTC. This translates into CASNSAGYGSNEQYF. The chain combines TRBV7-2 with TRBJ2-7, with D uncertain. The CDR3 is 15 amino acids. Trimming took 9 bases from V and 5 from J, leaving 23 bases between them. Germline CDR1 is SGHTA and CDR2 is FQGNSA.

This clonotype was seen ten or more times. J is TRBJ1-2 and V is TRBV9, with 9 bases matching TRBD1. V shed 2 bases, J shed 4 bases, and the junction held 9 bases outside the gene matches. The CDR3 length is 16 residues. The germline V gene has CDR1 SGDLS and CDR2 YYNGEE. The CDR3: CASSVVPGQGTYGYTF. The DNA for the CDR3 is TGTGCCAGCAGCGTTGTTCCGGGACAGGGAACCTATGGCTACACCTTC.

The chain uses TRBV3-1 and TRBJ2-7; no clear D. This CDR3 has 15 residues. V gave up 1 base and J gave up 2 bases, with 12 bases separating them. Germline CDR1 is LGHDT and CDR2 is YNNKEL (reference sequence). The CDR3 DNA follows: TGTGCCAGCAGCCAAGGCGCAGGAGCTCCCTACGAGCAGTACGTC. Protein sequence: CASSQGAGAPYEQYV.

A note on this clonotype: A much larger clone sits a single nucleotide away, making a read error possible. This chain links TRBV7-9 with TRBJ2-7; D not resolved. From germline, CDR1 is SEHNR and CDR2 FQNEAQ (reference sequence). The CDR3 sequence is 12 residues long. The CDR3 reads CVSSLVGSEQYF. In nucleotides, the CDR3 is TGTGTCAGCAGCTTGGTGGGAAGCGAGCAGTACTTC.

With regard to this clonotype: The conserved closing phenylalanine or tryptophan is absent in this CDR3, likely reflecting a read error. The V gene is TRBV7-2, the J gene TRBJ1-2; 8 positions match TRBD1. The CDR3 has 15 residues. CDR1 SGHTA and CDR2 FQGNSA come from the germline V gene. Trimming cost V 5 bases and J 6 bases; bases outside gene matches: 11. The CDR3 region is CASSPIRQGKDGYTV. CDR3 DNA: TGTGCCAGCAGCCCTATAAGACAGGGGAAGGATGGCTACACCGTC.

As concerns this clonotype: This sequence may be a read error, since a much larger clone differs from it by one base. This rearrangement joins TRBV20-1 to TRBJ1-6; 9 bases fit TRBD1. The germline V gene encodes CDR1 DFQATT and CDR2 SNEGSKA (reference sequence). The CDR3 extends over 15 amino acids. The chain's CDR3 is CSATRDRADNSPLYF. CDR3 in DNA: TGCAGTGCTACACGGGACAGGGCAGACAATTCACCCCTCTACTTT.

The CDR3 here is CASSFRSSGAYEQYF. CDR3 sequence (DNA): TGTGCCAGCAGTTTTCGTTCTAGCGGGGCCTACGAGCAGTACTTC. The chain couples TRBV7-9 to TRBJ2-7, with 9 bases lining up with TRBD2. Germline V gene lookup returns CDR1 SEHNR and CDR2 FQNEAQ (reference sequence). The CDR3 consists of 15 residues. With V trimmed by 6 bases and J by 2 bases, 8 bases remained unmatched. Full variable domain (rest looked up from reference TRBV7-9 and TRBJ2-7): DTGVSQNPRHKITKRGQNVTFRCDPISEHNRLYWYRQTLGQGPEFLTYFQNEAQLEKSRLLSDRFSAERPKGSFSTLEIQRTEQGDSAMYLCASSFRSSGAYEQYFGPGTRLTVT.

The chain uses TRBV10-3 and TRBJ1-5, with unresolved D. V lost 0 bases and J lost 6, with 6 bases in between. Germline V gene data show CDR1 as ENHRY and CDR2 as SYGVKD. CDR3 length: 13 amino acids. The CDR3 sequence is CAISESIGQPQHF. CDR3 nucleotides: TGTGCCATCAGTGAGTCGATCGGTCAGCCCCAGCATTTT.

For this clonotype: The junction and the germline gene differ at one end; a read error may be behind it. The genes are TRBV11-1 and TRBJ2-2; maybe TRBD2 (6 bases). Germline V gene sequence: CDR1 SGHAT, CDR2 FQDESV (reference sequence). The CDR3 runs to 13 residues. The CDR3 DNA reads as TGTGCCAGCAGGGTTCAGCCCGGCGGGGAGCCGTTTTTT. Translating it yields CASRVQPGGEPFF.

About this clonotype: This could be a read error, since a much larger clone is one nucleotide away. The chain recombines TRBV29-1 with TRBJ2-7, with D maybe TRBD2 (7 bases). The CDR3 length is 14 residues. V was cut by 4 bases and J by 2 bases, with 15 bases left in between. Germline CDR1 reads SQVTM; CDR2 reads ANQGSEA. The CDR3 sequence: CSVGGGAGAYEQYF. The DNA for the CDR3 is TGCAGCGTTGGAGGGGGGGCAGGAGCCTACGAGCAGTACTTC.

The CDR3 DNA sequence: TGCACCGGGGGCGAAGAGACCCAGTACTTC. It yields the protein CTGGEETQYF. The chain is built from TRBV29-1 and TRBJ2-5, with D tentatively TRBD1 or TRBD2 (6 bases each). The CDR3 is 10 residues long. Looked up from germline, CDR1 is SQVTM and CDR2 is ANQGSEA.

J is TRBJ2-7 and V is TRBV2; TRBD2 matches at 7 bases. With 6 bases clipped from V and 0 bases from J, the junction kept 5 bases outside the gene matches. The germline V gene encodes CDR1 SNHLY and CDR2 FYNNEI. The length of the CDR3 is 14 residues. The CDR3 DNA reads TGTGCCAGCAGCGTAGCGGGCCCCTCCTACGAGCAGTACTTC. It yields the protein CASSVAGPSYEQYF.

This clonotype was found many times. The rearrangement uses TRBV15 and TRBJ1-4, with 8 nucleotides matching TRBD1. There are 16 residues in the CDR3. Trimming removed 3 bases from V and 5 bases from J; junction bases left unmatched: 8. The V gene's germline CDR1 is LNHNV and CDR2 YYDKDF (reference sequence). This chain's CDR3 is CATSSGGYRGNEKLFF. The CDR3 DNA reads as TGTGCCACCAGCAGCGGAGGGTACAGGGGGAATGAAAAACTGTTTTTT.

The chain combines TRBV29-1 with TRBJ1-2; unclear D gene. The germline gives CDR1 SQVTM, CDR2 ANQGSEA. Trimming shortened V by 1 base and J by 7 bases, and 19 bases separated the two germline ends. The CDR3 spans 15 residues. In DNA, the CDR3 is TGCAGCGTTGAAGTATTGGCGGGCGGGTCGGCTGGCTACACCTTC. It encodes CSVEVLAGGSAGYTF.

A few counts support this clonotype. The rearrangement joins TRBV6-6 to TRBJ1-6; perhaps TRBD1 as D (5 bases). The V gene's germline CDR1 is MNHNY and CDR2 SVGAGI (reference sequence). CDR3 length: 14 residues. V was shortened by 4 bases and J by 7 bases, with 11 bases between the two germline ends. CDR3 protein: CASSSGPFNSPLHF. CDR3 DNA: TGTGCCAGCAGTTCAGGGCCTTTCAATTCACCCCTCCACTTT.

Points on this clonotype: Being one base from a much bigger clone, this may be a read error. The V call is TRBV9, the J call TRBJ1-6; possibly TRBD1 for D (5 bases). The germline CDR1 and CDR2 sequences are SGDLS and YYNGEE. The length of the CDR3 is 15 residues. The CDR3 protein is CTSSLDSVYNSPLHF. For the CDR3, the DNA is TGTACCAGCAGCCTTGACAGTGTCTATAATTCACCCCTCCACTTT.

This clonotype was observed at least ten times. The genes are TRBV19 and TRBJ1-2; maybe TRBD1 (6 bases). The length of the CDR3 is 14 residues. The V gene's germline CDR1 is LNHDA and CDR2 SQIVND (reference sequence). Trimming removed 5 bases at V and 8 bases at J, with 18 bases between. The CDR3 nucleotides are TGTGCCAGTAGTCCCCCAGACAGGATCCGAGGCTACACCTTC. Translated, it gives CASSPPDRIRGYTF.

This clonotype was recorded once. This may arise from a read error, as a much more abundant clone is one base away. The chain employs TRBV2 and TRBJ2-6, with unresolved D. Germline V CDR1 and CDR2: SNHLY, FYNNEI. This CDR3 contains 16 residues. V was pared by 5 bases and J by 8 bases, with 19 bases between. The chain's CDR3 is CASSTYRYSETNVLTF. The CDR3 region has the DNA TGTGCCAGCAGTACCTACCGATACTCTGAGACCAACGTCCTGACTTTC.

J is TRBJ1-5 and V is TRBV24-1; 10 positions match TRBD1. The CDR3 is 17 residues long. V gave up 2 bases and J gave up 11 bases; unmatched junction bases: 14. Germline values: CDR1 KGHDR, CDR2 SFDVKD. CDR3 DNA: TGTGCCACCAGTGATTCAAGAATGGGACAGGGGACGGAGACCCAGCATTTT. Encoded protein: CATSDSRMGQGTETQHF.

The chain joins TRBV7-9 to TRBJ1-6; D is undetermined. The CDR3 length is 15 residues. In germline, CDR1 is SEHNR, CDR2 FQNEAQ (reference sequence). Trimming pared 0 bases from V and 9 bases from J, leaving 12 bases between. In DNA, the CDR3 is TGTGCCAGCAGCTTAGCAGGGATGGAGGGTTCACCCCTCCACTTT. It encodes CASSLAGMEGSPLHF.

Concerning this clonotype: A much larger clone differs from this one at a single base, so this may be a read error. The rearrangement uses TRBV7-2 and TRBJ1-1; a weak D match, TRBD1 (6 bases). With 5 bases removed from V and 7 bases from J, the gap between germline ends came to 20 bases. The germline V gene has CDR1 SGHTA and CDR2 FQGNSA. This CDR3 spans 15 amino acids. CDR3 residues: CASSRPRGDGIEAFF. DNA of the CDR3: TGTGCCAGCAGCCGCCCCAGGGGCGATGGGATTGAAGCTTTCTTT.

This clonotype was seen a handful of times. The chain uses TRBV30 and TRBJ1-2; no clear D. This CDR3 is 13 amino acids long. Looked up from germline, CDR1 is GTSNPN and CDR2 is SVGIG (reference sequence). Trimming removed 0 bases from V and 4 bases from J, with 9 bases in between. CDR3 region: CAWSVGRTYGYTF. As DNA, the CDR3 is TGTGCCTGGAGTGTTGGTCGGACCTATGGCTACACCTTC.

Ten or more counts support this clonotype. The chain couples TRBV7-2 to TRBJ1-6; tentatively, D is TRBD1 (5 bases). The CDR3 totals 15 residues. The V end was cut by 1 base, the J end by 4 bases, with 8 bases between. Looked up from germline, CDR1 is SGHTA and CDR2 is FQGNSA. The CDR3 DNA follows: TGTGCCAGCAGCTTAGATGAGGGGTATAATTCACCCCTCCACTTT. Amino acids: CASSLDEGYNSPLHF.